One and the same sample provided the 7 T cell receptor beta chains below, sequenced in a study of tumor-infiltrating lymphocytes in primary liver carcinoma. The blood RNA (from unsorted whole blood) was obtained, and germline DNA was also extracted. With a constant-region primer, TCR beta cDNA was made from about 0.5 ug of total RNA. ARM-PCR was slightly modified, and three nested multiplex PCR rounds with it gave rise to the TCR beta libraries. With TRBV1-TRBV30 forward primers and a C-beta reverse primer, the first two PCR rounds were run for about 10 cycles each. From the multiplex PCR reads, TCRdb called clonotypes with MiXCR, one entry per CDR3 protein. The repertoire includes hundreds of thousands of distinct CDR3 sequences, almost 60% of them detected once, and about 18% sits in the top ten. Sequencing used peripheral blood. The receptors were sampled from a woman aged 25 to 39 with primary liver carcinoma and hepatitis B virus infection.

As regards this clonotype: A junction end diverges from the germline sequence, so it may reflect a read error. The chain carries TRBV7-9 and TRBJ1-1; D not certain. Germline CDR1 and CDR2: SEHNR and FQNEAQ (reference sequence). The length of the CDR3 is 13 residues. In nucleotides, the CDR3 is TGTGTCAGCAGCTCAGAGTTATACGCTGAAGCTTTCTTT. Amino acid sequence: CVSSSELYAEAFF. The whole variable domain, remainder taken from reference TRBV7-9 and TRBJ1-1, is DTGVSQNPRHKITKRGQNVTFRCDPISEHNRLYWYRQTLGQGPEFLTYFQNEAQLEKSRLLSDRFSAERPKGSFSTLEIQRTEQGDSAMYLCVSSSELYAEAFFGQGTRLTVV.

The CDR3 here is CASSERVSGGTYADTQYF. The CDR3 region has the DNA TGTGCCAGCAGTGAAAGAGTGTCGGGAGGGACTTACGCAGATACGCAGTATTTT. The chain is built from TRBV6-1 and TRBJ2-3; 8 nucleotides agree with TRBD2. CDR1 MNHNS and CDR2 SASEGT come from the germline V gene. This CDR3 region has 18 residues. After removal of 2 bases from V and 4 bases from J, the junction contained 14 bases not matched to a gene.

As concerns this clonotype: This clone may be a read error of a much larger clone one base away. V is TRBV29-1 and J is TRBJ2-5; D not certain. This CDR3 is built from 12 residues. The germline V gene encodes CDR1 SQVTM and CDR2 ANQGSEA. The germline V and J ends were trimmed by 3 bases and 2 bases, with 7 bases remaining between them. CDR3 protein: CSVDRRQETQYF. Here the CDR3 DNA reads TGCAGCGTTGACAGGAGACAAGAGACCCAGTACTTC.

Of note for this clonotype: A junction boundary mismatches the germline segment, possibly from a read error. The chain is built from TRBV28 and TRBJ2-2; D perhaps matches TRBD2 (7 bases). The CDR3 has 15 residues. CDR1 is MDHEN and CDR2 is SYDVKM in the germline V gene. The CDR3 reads CASRVGGDGTGELFF. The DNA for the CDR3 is TGTGCTAGCAGAGTAGGGGGGGACGGCACCGGGGAGCTGTTTTTT.

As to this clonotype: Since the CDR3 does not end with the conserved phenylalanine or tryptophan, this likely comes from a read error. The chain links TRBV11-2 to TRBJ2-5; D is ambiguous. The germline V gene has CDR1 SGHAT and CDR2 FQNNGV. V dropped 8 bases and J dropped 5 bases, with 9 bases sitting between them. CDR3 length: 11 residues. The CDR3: CASCRKETQYL. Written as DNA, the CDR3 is TGTGCCAGCTGCCGCAAGGAGACCCAGTACCTC.

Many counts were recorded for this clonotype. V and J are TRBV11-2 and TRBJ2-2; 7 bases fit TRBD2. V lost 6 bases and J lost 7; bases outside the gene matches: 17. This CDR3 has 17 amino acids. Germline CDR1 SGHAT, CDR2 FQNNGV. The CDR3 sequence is CASRSLFGGRRVGELFF. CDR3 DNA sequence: TGTGCCAGCAGGAGCCTCTTTGGCGGGAGAAGGGTCGGGGAGCTGTTTTTT.

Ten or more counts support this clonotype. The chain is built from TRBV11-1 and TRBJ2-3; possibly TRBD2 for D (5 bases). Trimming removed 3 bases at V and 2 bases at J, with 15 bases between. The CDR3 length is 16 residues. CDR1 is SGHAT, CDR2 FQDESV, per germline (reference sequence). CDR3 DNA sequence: TGTGCCAGCAGCTTTAGCGCTCTTACGTACACAGATACGCAGTATTTT. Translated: CASSFSALTYTDTQYF. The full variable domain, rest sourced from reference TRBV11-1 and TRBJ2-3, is EAEVAQSPRYKITEKSQAVAFWCDPISGHATLYWYRQILGQGPELLVQFQDESVVDDSQLPKDRFSAERLKGVDSTLKIQPAELGDSAMYLCASSFSALTYTDTQYFGPGTRLTVL.